This T cell receptor (beta chain) was found in a study of shared clonotypes between healthy human individuals (dated by TCRdb to the early 2020s). Describing the broader study: A couple of women and a few men aged 18 to 49 years were included in the cohort. Per donor, three plates each were used for CD4 naive and CD4 memory, two for CD8 naive, and one for CD8 memory. To estimate repertoire size and how much clonotype sharing occurs between individuals, the study deeply sequenced the blood TCR repertoires of 4 to 6 healthy adults. To increase sequencing depth and limit assay-specific biases, TCR repertoire library preparation and sequencing were carried out by different laboratories using diverse techniques. Per donor, leukapheresis produced somewhere between about 0.94 and 9 billion PBMCs.

The paper's findings and limits, for the study overall: Across four donors, approximately 5% of naive CD4, roughly 3.4% of naive CD8, 2% to 2.5% of memory CD4, and 0.3% to 0.45% of memory CD8 clonotypes were shared. Pairwise subsampling indicated that sequencing depth was expected to affect the degree of clonotype sharing among donors. Compared with non-shared clonotypes, clonotypes shared by all four sorted-subset donors had higher generation probabilities. The genetic and exposure-history diversity represented was limited by the small number of donors. Only blood was sampled, and tissue TCR repertoires likely differ from those in blood. Naive subsets generally had larger estimated clonotype richness than memory subsets did. Even with the large sequencing depth, rarefaction of the sorted-subset datasets indicated that sequencing was incomplete.

Using the deep immunoSEQ assay, TCR CDR3 regions were amplified from genomic DNA by multiplex PCR. Extracted genomic DNA from each cell subset was spread evenly across all wells of several immunoSEQ 96-well plates, with each plate serving as a replicate. For sorted subsets, about 200 ng genomic DNA, equal to 30,000 or so T cell genomes, was loaded into each replicate PCR. The purified libraries were quantified using a Qubit 3.0 fluorometer, sized with a Bioanalyzer 2100, and then quantified again using the KAPA Library Quantification kit. A separate single-read 150-cycle Illumina NextSeq 550 flow cell was used to sequence each immunoSEQ 96-well plate. The authors processed their data as follows. The immunoSEQ output contained only junctional sequences without quality scores, so filtering could not match that applied to full-length reads. Sequences were annotated with PyIR, a Python wrapper for IgBLAST v1.9, using IMGT germline references to assign V/J genes and CDR3. Reads were filtered out if the reads had weak V/J assignments (E-value above 1e-6), no CDR3, stop codons, out-of-frame junctions, or ambiguous translated residues. A V3J clonotype was defined by an identical inferred V gene, J gene, and CDR3 amino acid sequence. To compute the percentage overlap between repertoires, the number of shared unique clonotypes was divided by the size of the smaller repertoire. RTK rarefaction, the Chao1 estimator, and Recon v2.1 estimates of unobserved clonotypes were used to assess repertoire richness. Generation probabilities were computed with OLGA for all TCRbeta clonotypes obtained by the gDNA method from a few donors. The source is immuneACCESS, and TCRdb retained only in-frame sequences with V and J called. Part of the clones is not carried over; for the studies checked, unresolved V genes explain less than half of this, and the remainder is unexplained. V and J calls and clone size follow that table, whereas D and trimming were derived from the DNA. The sample profile shows about 2.1 million clones; roughly 91% of them were found once. The ten largest account for under 2% of the sample.

A word on this clone: Its antigen has not been determined. Base qualities were left out, and no much larger clone turns up one base away.

CD8 naive samples were obtained by positive selection for CCR7 among CD45RO-negative cells, yielding a CD45RA+CCR7+ population from which TemRA cells were excluded. Healthy HIV-negative adults with no recently reported acute infections or vaccinations were included as donors. Only Caucasian adults living in Nashville, Tennessee, USA were represented among the donors. Blood was obtained by leukapheresis, after which PBMCs were separated by Ficoll-Histopaque density gradient centrifugation and cryopreserved in liquid nitrogen vapor phase. Purity and quantity of every magnetically sorted T cell population were checked by analytical flow cytometry. Genomic DNA was isolated from every sorted fraction and measured by UV absorbance on a Nanodrop 2000c. According to the germline V gene (reference sequence), CDR1 reads LNHDA and CDR2 reads SQIVND. The CDR3, from cysteine to phenylalanine, totals 12 residues. Only CDR3 DNA remains: 36 bases, in frame from the first base. V loses 5 bases, J loses 11 bases, and the germline ends lie 13 bases apart.

The source of this sequence is a young man in good health. Some clones in this sample may be carry-over from other donors' samples. The sample comprised naive CD8+ T cells from PBMCs. Interpreted using the paper, the cell subset or site label stands for: CD45RA+CCR7+. This sequence uses TRBV19 and TRBJ2-1; the D segment cannot be called with confidence. For the CDR3, the sequence is CASSPDDVQQFF. Read as DNA, the sequence is TGTGCCAGTAGTCCGGACGATGTTCAGCAGTTCTTC.